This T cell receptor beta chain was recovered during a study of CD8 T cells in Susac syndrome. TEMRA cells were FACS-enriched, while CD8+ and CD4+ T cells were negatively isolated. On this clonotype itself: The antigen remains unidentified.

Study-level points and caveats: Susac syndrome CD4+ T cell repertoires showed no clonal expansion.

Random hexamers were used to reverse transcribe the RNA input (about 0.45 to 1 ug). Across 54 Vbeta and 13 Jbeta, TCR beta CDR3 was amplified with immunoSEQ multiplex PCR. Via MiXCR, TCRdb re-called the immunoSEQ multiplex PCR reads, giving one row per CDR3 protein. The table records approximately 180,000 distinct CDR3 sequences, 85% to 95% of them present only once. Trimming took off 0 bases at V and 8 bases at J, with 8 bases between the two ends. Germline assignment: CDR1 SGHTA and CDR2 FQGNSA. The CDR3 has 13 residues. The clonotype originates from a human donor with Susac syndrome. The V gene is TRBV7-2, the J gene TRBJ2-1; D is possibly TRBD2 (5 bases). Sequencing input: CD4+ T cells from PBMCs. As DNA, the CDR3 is TGTGCCAGCAGCTTAGCGGGAGCTTATGAGCAGTTCTTC. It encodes CASSLAGAYEQFF.